This TCR beta chain was obtained from a study of Graves' ophthalmopathy and Graves' hyperthyroidism. From RNA, the CDR3 regions of TCR beta chains were amplified and sequenced. HTBI primers served in a first-round RT-PCR, which a second-round multiplex PCR followed. TCRdb analysed the multiplex PCR reads with MiXCR anew, one entry per CDR3 protein. The sample includes roughly 420,000 distinct CDR3 sequences, over 20% of them seen just once. The table lists this clonotype with many counts. The V end lost 4 bases, the J end lost 2 bases, and 15 bases lay between the germline ends. CDR3 length equals 15 residues. The germline gives CDR1 SGHRS, CDR2 YFSETQ. Other autoimmune diseases, uncontrolled infections, pregnancy or lactation ruled patients out of participation.

V is TRBV5-1 and J is TRBJ2-5; no definite D call. Input material: peripheral blood. The receptor was derived from a young woman with stable Graves' hyperthyroidism. The CDR3 spells CASSPKARKQETQYF. The DNA for the CDR3 is TGCGCCAGCAGCCCGAAAGCCCGAAAACAAGAGACCCAGTACTTC.